The 26 T cell receptor beta chains in this list originate from one sample, sequenced in a study of vaccination and CD4 T cells after COVID-19. Via MiXCR, TCRdb re-called the PCR reads, giving one row per CDR3 protein. The table has tens of thousands of distinct CDR3 sequences, over 40% seen once. Material: CD4+ T cells from blood, obtained before SARS-CoV-2 vaccination. All receptors derive from a human donor who had recovered from COVID-19.

This clonotype appeared once. The chain links TRBV19 to TRBJ1-2, with D maybe TRBD1 (5 bases). V lost 2 bases, J lost 5 bases, and 15 bases lay in between. This CDR3 has 15 residues. Germline V CDR1 and CDR2: LNHDA, SQIVND (reference sequence). The CDR3: CASSIWPGYDYGYTF. The CDR3 DNA is TGTGCCAGTAGTATATGGCCAGGGTATGATTATGGCTACACCTTC.

This clonotype turned up a few times. The chain uses TRBV20-1 and TRBJ2-7; D may be TRBD1 (7 bases). The V gene lost 7 bases and the J gene lost 4 bases, with 17 bases spanning the gap. The CDR3 has 13 amino acids. Per germline, CDR1 DFQATT and CDR2 SNEGSKA (reference sequence). Written as DNA, the CDR3 is TGCAGTGTTGGAGGGACAGTTATGTACGAGCAGTACTTC. Its protein product is CSVGGTVMYEQYF.

Details on this clonotype: At one end the junction does not follow the germline gene, possibly because of a read error. This chain connects TRBV11-2 to TRBJ2-1, with 8 positions matching TRBD2. The germline CDR1 and CDR2 sequences are SGHAT and FQNNGV. The CDR3 is made up of 15 amino acids. The chain's CDR3 is CASSLSSGSYNEQFF. DNA of the CDR3: TGTGCCAGCAGCTTGTCGAGCGGGAGCTACAATGAGCAGTTCTTT.

The gene calls are TRBV27 and TRBJ2-5, with D tentatively TRBD1 (6 bases). This CDR3 has 13 amino acids. The germline CDR1 and CDR2 sequences are MNHEY and SMNVEV (reference sequence). The germline V and J ends were trimmed by 8 bases and 2 bases, with 12 bases remaining between them. CDR3 protein: CASAGTRQETQYF. CDR3 in DNA: TGTGCCAGCGCCGGGACACGACAAGAGACCCAGTACTTC.

There are a few counts of this clonotype. The J gene is TRBJ2-5, the V gene TRBV7-9; 11 positions match TRBD2. After removal of 5 bases from V and 1 base from J, the junction contained 6 bases not matched to a gene. The CDR3 totals 16 residues. CDR1 SEHNR and CDR2 FQNEAQ come from the germline V gene (reference sequence). This chain's CDR3 is CASSNSGRALQETQYF. CDR3 nucleotide sequence: TGTGCCAGCAGCAATAGCGGGAGGGCCCTCCAAGAGACCCAGTACTTC.

DNA for the CDR3: TGCAGCGTATGGGAGAATACGCAGTATTTT. It codes for CSVWENTQYF. The rearrangement links TRBV29-1 to TRBJ2-3; a possible D gene is TRBD2 (5 bases). Germline loops: CDR1 SQVTM, CDR2 ANQGSEA. The length of the CDR3 is 10 residues. With 6 bases removed from V and 7 bases from J, the gap between germline ends came to 8 bases.

In this sample, this clonotype turned up a few times. V and J are TRBV7-2 and TRBJ1-2, with unresolved D. CDR1 is SGHTA, CDR2 FQGNSA, per germline. V was pared by 3 bases and J by 1 base, with 3 bases between. The CDR3 loop spans 12 amino acids. The CDR3 nucleotides read TGTGCCAGCAGCTTTAGTAACTATGGCTACACCTTC. Its protein product is CASSFSNYGYTF.

The rearrangement uses TRBV28 and TRBJ2-5, with TRBD2 as a possible D gene (6 bases). The CDR3 is 13 residues long. Germline V CDR1 and CDR2: MDHEN, SYDVKM. V was cut by 7 bases and J by 5 bases, with 14 bases left in between. The CDR3 loop is CASTKEGRETQYF. The DNA for the CDR3 is TGTGCCAGCACCAAGGAGGGCCGGGAGACCCAGTACTTC.

The chain joins TRBV15 to TRBJ2-7; 9 nucleotides match TRBD1. This CDR3 has 15 amino acids. With V trimmed by 1 base and J by 1 base, 2 bases remained unmatched. Germline V lookup: CDR1 LNHNV, CDR2 YYDKDF (reference sequence). The CDR3 protein is CATSRGTGDSYEQYF. The CDR3 DNA is TGTGCCACCAGCAGAGGGACAGGGGATTCCTACGAGCAGTACTTC.

V is TRBV20-1 and J is TRBJ2-1, with a possible D match to TRBD1 (5 bases). Trimming took 0 bases from V and 1 from J, leaving 10 bases between them. The CDR3 loop spans 15 amino acids. Germline values: CDR1 DFQATT, CDR2 SNEGSKA (reference sequence). The CDR3 nucleotides read TGCAGTGCTAGAGACCCCCAGGGATCCTACAATGAGCAGTTCTTC. Amino acid sequence: CSARDPQGSYNEQFF.

This sequence joins TRBV6-2 or TRBV6-3 and TRBJ1-5; 8 bases line up with TRBD1. The CDR3 has 20 residues. Germline V gene lookup returns CDR1 MNHEY and CDR2 SVGEGT. Trimming removed 4 bases from V and 2 bases from J; junction bases left unmatched: 19. The CDR3 sequence is CASSSKWTGFPESRNQPQHF. The CDR3 coding sequence is TGTGCCAGCAGTTCTAAGTGGACAGGGTTTCCGGAATCGCGCAATCAGCCCCAGCATTTT.

This clonotype showed up just a few times. The chain joins TRBV24-1 to TRBJ2-6, with 11 bases that match TRBD1. V was pared by 5 bases and J by 0 bases, with 5 bases of the junction left unmatched. The germline gives CDR1 KGHDR, CDR2 SFDVKD. The CDR3 spans 18 residues. CDR3 sequence (DNA): TGTGCCACCAGTGGAAGGGACAGGGGGAGCTCTGGGGCCAACGTCCTGACTTTC. Translating gives CATSGRDRGSSGANVLTF.

Worth noting for this clonotype: Sequence at one end of the junction differs from germline and may be a read error. The chain combines TRBV2 with TRBJ1-2, with 11 positions matching TRBD1. Germline CDR1 is SNHLY and CDR2 is FYNNEI. The CDR3 is 15 residues long. In DNA, the CDR3 is TGTGCCAGCAGGGAAGGACAGGGGGCAATGGATGGCTACACCTTC. Translated, it gives CASREGQGAMDGYTF.

Points on this clonotype: The junction and the germline gene differ at one end; a read error may be behind it. The chain is built from TRBV7-9 and TRBJ1-2; TRBD1 might be the D (6 bases). The CDR3 has 14 residues. Germline V gene lookup returns CDR1 SEHNR and CDR2 FQNEAQ (reference sequence). CDR3 sequence (DNA): TGTGCCAGCAGCTTAGTTGACGGGGGGGCTGGCTACACCTTT. It is translated as CASSLVDGGAGYTF.

The chain has TRBV19 and TRBJ1-1, with D hard to call. The CDR3 has 12 residues. Between the trimmed V and J ends, which lost 4 bases and 4 bases, there was a span of 7 bases. CDR1 is LNHDA, CDR2 SQIVND, per germline (reference sequence). The CDR3 DNA reads as TGTGCCAGTAGTAAGCGGGGCACTGAAGCTTTCTTT. Protein sequence: CASSKRGTEAFF. Using reference TRBV19 and TRBJ1-1 for the parts outside the CDR3, the full variable domain is DGGITQSPKYLFRKEGQNVTLSCEQNLNHDAMYWYRQDPGQGLRLIYYSQIVNDFQKGDIAEGYSVSREKKESFPLTVTSAQKNPTAFYLCASSKRGTEAFFGQGTRLTVV.

This clonotype appeared a single time. The chain recombines TRBV20-1 with TRBJ2-7, with 7 bases lining up with TRBD2. Germline CDR1 and CDR2: DFQATT and SNEGSKA (reference sequence). The V segment lost 6 bases and the J segment 6 bases; nucleotides outside the gene matches: 14. The CDR3 length is 14 residues. CDR3 loop: CSADRGTSVFEQYF. As DNA, the CDR3 is TGCAGTGCCGACCGGGGAACTAGCGTCTTCGAGCAGTACTTC.

This clonotype was found a few times. The chain links TRBV6-1 to TRBJ2-5; 9 bases map to TRBD2. The CDR3 has 20 residues. Per the germline V gene, CDR1 is MNHNS and CDR2 is SASEGT. For the CDR3, the DNA is TGTAAAAGTCGCAGGGAGGGGACGGCGACTAGCGGCTTGTACCAAGAGACCCAGTACTTC. As protein: CKSRREGTATSGLYQETQYF.

The chain is built from TRBV7-8 and TRBJ2-7; D remains ambiguous. Trimming took 1 base from V and 2 from J, leaving 9 bases between them. Germline V CDR1 and CDR2: SGHVS, FQNEAQ. The CDR3 is 14 residues long. Here the CDR3 DNA reads TGTGCCAGCAGCTTAGAAGTCGTAGCCTACGAGCAGTACTTC. Its protein product is CASSLEVVAYEQYF. The full variable domain, rest sourced from reference TRBV7-8 and TRBJ2-7, is GAGVSQSPRYKVAKRGQDVALRCDPISGHVSLFWYQQALGQGPEFLTYFQNEAQLDKSGLPSDRFFAERPEGSVSTLKIQRTQQEDSAVYLCASSLEVVAYEQYFGPGTRLTVT.

This chain connects TRBV11-1 to TRBJ2-5; the match to TRBD2 covers 7 bases. V was pared by 5 bases and J by 5 bases, with 8 bases of the junction left unmatched. The germline CDR1 and CDR2 sequences are SGHAT and FQDESV (reference sequence). CDR3 size: 14 residues. CDR3 region: CASSRTRTGETQYF. CDR3 coding DNA: TGTGCCAGCAGCAGGACTAGGACCGGGGAGACCCAGTACTTC.

The chain carries TRBV11-2 and TRBJ2-6; D is ambiguous. V lost 4 bases to trimming and J lost 0 bases, with 13 bases between them. Germline CDR1 reads SGHAT; CDR2 reads FQNNGV. The CDR3 spans 17 residues. For the CDR3, the DNA is TGTGCCAGCAGCTCGGTTGCAGGCTTCTCTGGGGCCAACGTCCTGACTTTC. It encodes CASSSVAGFSGANVLTF.

The chain recombines TRBV20-1 with TRBJ2-3, with 13 bases lining up with TRBD2. The CDR3 is made up of 16 amino acids. CDR1 is DFQATT and CDR2 is SNEGSKA in the germline V gene (reference sequence). The junction had 7 bases not matched to a gene; V was cut back by 5 bases and J by 2 bases. The CDR3 here is CSAVLAGGDLTDTQYF. The DNA of the CDR3 is TGCAGTGCTGTACTAGCGGGAGGGGACCTCACAGATACGCAGTATTTT.

The rearrangement joins TRBV7-9 to TRBJ2-7; D gene ambiguous. This CDR3 is built from 12 residues. Trimming pared 7 bases from V and 6 bases from J, leaving 13 bases between. Germline-derived CDR1 and CDR2 are SEHNR and FQNEAQ (reference sequence). The CDR3 region has the DNA TGTGCCAGCACCCAGCTTGTCGGCGAGCAGTACTTC. Translating gives CASTQLVGEQYF.

This clonotype was found a few times. The chain is built from TRBV7-2 and TRBJ1-4; 10 bases are shared with TRBD1. V shed 8 bases, J shed 4 bases, and the junction held 4 bases outside the gene matches. Germline CDR1 and CDR2: SGHTA and FQGNSA. CDR3 length: 14 residues. The CDR3 DNA follows: TGTGCCAGCCGAAGGGACAGGGGTAATGAAAAACTGTTTTTT. Translation gives CASRRDRGNEKLFF.

This clonotype was observed a handful of times. The chain recombines TRBV27 with TRBJ2-5, with D perhaps matching TRBD1 (6 bases). The germline CDR1 and CDR2 sequences are MNHEY and SMNVEV (reference sequence). The CDR3 has 16 amino acids. Trimming removed 4 bases at V and 5 bases at J, with 20 bases between. CDR3 region: CASSYSQGLQVETQYF. Written as DNA, the CDR3 is TGTGCCAGCAGTTACTCACAGGGTCTCCAGGTCGAGACCCAGTACTTC.

This clonotype was seen a few times. The chain couples TRBV25-1 to TRBJ2-5; 8 bases line up with TRBD1. The length of the CDR3 is 13 residues. V shed 4 bases and J 5 bases; nucleotides not matched to a gene: 3. Germline CDR1 reads MGHDK; CDR2 reads SYGVNS. The CDR3 DNA is TGTGCCAGCAGTGGACAGGGGAGCGAGACCCAGTACTTC. Translated, it gives CASSGQGSETQYF.

The V call is TRBV28, the J call TRBJ2-5; D is unresolved. The ends were cut back, 2 bases at V and 5 bases at J, with 12 bases in the middle. Germline V gene data show CDR1 as MDHEN and CDR2 as SYDVKM. CDR3 length: 14 residues. The CDR3 DNA follows: TGTGCCAGCAGTTTAACTTCCGGGTTGGAGACCCAGTACTTC. Protein: CASSLTSGLETQYF.